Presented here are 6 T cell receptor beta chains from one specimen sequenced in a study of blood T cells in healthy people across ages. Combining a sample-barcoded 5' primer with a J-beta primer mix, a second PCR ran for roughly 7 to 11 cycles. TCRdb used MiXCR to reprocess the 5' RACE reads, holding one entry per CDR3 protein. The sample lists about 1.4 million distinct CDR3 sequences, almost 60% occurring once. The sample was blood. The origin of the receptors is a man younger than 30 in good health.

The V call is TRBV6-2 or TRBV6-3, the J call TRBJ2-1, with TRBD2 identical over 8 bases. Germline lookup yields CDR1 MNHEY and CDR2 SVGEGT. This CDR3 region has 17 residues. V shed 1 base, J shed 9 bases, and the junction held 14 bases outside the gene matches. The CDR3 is CASSYYRTSGARAEQFF. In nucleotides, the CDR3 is TGTGCCAGCAGTTACTACCGAACTAGCGGAGCCCGGGCTGAGCAGTTCTTC.

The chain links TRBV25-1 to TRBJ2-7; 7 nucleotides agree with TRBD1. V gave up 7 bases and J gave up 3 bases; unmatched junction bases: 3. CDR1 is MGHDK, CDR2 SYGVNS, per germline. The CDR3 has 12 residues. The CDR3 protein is CASKGAFYEQYF. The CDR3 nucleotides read TGTGCCAGCAAGGGGGCCTTCTACGAGCAGTACTTC.

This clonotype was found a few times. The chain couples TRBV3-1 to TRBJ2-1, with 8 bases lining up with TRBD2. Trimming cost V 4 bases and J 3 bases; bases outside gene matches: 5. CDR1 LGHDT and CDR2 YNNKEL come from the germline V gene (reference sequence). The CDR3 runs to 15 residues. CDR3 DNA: TGTGCCAGCAGCCCACCCGGGACTAGCTACAATGAGCAGTTCTTC. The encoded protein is CASSPPGTSYNEQFF.

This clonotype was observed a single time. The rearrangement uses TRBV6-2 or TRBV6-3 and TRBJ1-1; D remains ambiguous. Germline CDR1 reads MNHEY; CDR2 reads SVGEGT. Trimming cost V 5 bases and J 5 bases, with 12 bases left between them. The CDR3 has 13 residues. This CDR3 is CASSGEGTTEAFF. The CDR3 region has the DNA TGTGCCAGCAGTGGGGAAGGAACTACTGAAGCTTTCTTT.

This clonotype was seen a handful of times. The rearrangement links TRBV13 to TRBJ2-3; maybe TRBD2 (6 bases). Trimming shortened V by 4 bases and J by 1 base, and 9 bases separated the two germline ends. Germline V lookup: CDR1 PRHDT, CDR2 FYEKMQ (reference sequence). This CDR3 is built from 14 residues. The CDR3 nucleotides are TGTGCCAGCAGCTCCCCGGGGGGCACAGATACGCAGTATTTT. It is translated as CASSSPGGTDTQYF.

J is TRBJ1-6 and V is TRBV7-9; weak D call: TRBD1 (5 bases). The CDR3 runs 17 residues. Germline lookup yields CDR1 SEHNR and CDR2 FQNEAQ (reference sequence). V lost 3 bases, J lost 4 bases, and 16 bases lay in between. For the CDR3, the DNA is TGTGCCAGCAGCTTGGGGGACCACGCCGCGTATAATTCACCCCTCCACTTT. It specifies CASSLGDHAAYNSPLHF.